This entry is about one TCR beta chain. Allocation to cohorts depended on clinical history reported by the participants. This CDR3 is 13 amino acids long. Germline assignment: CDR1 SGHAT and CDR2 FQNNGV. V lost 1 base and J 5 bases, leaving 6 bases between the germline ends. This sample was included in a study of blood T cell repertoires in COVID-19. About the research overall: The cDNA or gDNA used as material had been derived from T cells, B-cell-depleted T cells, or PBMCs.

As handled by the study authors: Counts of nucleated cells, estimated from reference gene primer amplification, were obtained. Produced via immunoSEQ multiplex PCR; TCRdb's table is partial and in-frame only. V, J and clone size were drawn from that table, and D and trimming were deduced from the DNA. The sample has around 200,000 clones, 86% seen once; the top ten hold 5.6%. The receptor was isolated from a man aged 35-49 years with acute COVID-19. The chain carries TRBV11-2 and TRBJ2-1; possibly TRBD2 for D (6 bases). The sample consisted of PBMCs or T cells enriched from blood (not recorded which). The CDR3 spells CASSLGGDNEQFF. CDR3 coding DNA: TGTGCCAGCAGCTTAGGCGGGGACAATGAGCAGTTCTTC. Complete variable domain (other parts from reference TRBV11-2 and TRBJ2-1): EAGVAQSPRYKIIEKRQSVAFWCNPISGHATLYWYQQILGQGPKLLIQFQNNGVVDDSQLPKDRFSAERLKGVDSTLKIQPAKLEDSAVYLCASSLGGDNEQFFGPGTRLTVL.